The clone carrying this TCR beta chain has only a few counts. What it binds is unknown. The data originate from a study of cytomegalovirus exposure and HLA in healthy donors. Study conclusions and caveats: The authors considered a cluster of highly shared sequence variants likely to be a sequencing artifact.

Researchers ran the PCR with 60 Vbeta and 13 Jbeta primers. This table comes from immunoSEQ multiplex PCR, and its TCRdb copy is limited to in-frame clones, with some not included. This sample yields 150,000 to 200,000 clones, of which more than 70% are seen a single time; 0.2% to 0.3% belongs to the top ten. Per the germline V gene, CDR1 is LNHDA and CDR2 is SQIVND (reference sequence). The ends lost 6 bases at V and 7 bases at J; junction bases unmatched: 9. The CDR3 extends over 13 amino acids. This TCR came from a boy aged 5-17 years in good health and CMV-seronegative. Sample: PBMCs. The rearrangement links TRBV19 to TRBJ2-7, with 7 bases fitting TRBD1. Here the CDR3 DNA reads TGTGCCAGTAGCATCCTTTCAGGGGGAGAGCAGTACTTC. It translates to CASSILSGGEQYF.